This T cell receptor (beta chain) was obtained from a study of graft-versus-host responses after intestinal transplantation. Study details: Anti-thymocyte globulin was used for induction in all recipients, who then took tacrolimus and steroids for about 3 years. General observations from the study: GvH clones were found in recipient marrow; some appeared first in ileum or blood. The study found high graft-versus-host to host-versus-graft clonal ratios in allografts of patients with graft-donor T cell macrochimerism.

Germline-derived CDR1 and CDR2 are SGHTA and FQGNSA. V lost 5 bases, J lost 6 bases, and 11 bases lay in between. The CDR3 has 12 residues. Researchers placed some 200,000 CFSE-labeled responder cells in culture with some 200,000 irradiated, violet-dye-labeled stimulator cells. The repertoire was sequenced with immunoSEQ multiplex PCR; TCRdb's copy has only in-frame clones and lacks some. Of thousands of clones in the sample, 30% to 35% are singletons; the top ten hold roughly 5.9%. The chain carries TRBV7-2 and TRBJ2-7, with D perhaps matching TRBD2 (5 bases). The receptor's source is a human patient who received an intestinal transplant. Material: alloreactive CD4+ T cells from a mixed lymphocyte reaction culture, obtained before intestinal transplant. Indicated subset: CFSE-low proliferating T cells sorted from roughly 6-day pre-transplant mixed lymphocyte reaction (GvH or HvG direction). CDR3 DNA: TGTGCCAGCAGCGAAACTAGAACCGAGCAGTACTTC. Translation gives CASSETRTEQYF. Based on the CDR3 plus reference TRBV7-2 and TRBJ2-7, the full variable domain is GAGVSQSPSNKVTEKGKDVELRCDPISGHTALYWYRQSLGQGLEFLIYFQGNSAPDKSGLPSDRFSAERTGGSVSTLTIQRTQQEDSAVYLCASSETRTEQYFGPGTRLTVT.